Given below is one T cell receptor beta chain in context. This record belongs to a study of shared clonotypes between healthy human individuals. Sequenced by immunoSEQ multiplex PCR; TCRdb stores in-frame clones only, minus some. The sample lists about 2 million clones; around 96% were seen once. The V segment lost 4 bases and the J segment 4 bases; nucleotides outside the gene matches: 10. This CDR3 contains 17 residues. The germline V gene encodes CDR1 SEHNR and CDR2 FQNEAQ (reference sequence). In the naive CD8 group, cells lacked CD45RO and were positively selected for CCR7, so terminally differentiated effector memory CD45RA+ cells were left out.

The clonotype was recovered from a man between 18 and 35 years old in good health. Material for sequencing was naive CD8+ T cells sorted from blood. V is TRBV7-9 and J is TRBJ2-2; 9 bases are shared with TRBD1. CDR3 bases: TGTGCCAGCAGCTCATCCGGGACAGGGCCCTTCACCGGGGAGCTGTTTTTT. Translated, it gives CASSSSGTGPFTGELFF.